The 22 T cell receptor beta chains in this list originate from one sample, sequenced in a study of beta chain features in type 1 diabetes. Every isolated RNA sample was fully reverse transcribed, so sequencing captured expressed TCRB transcripts. Measured with immunoSEQ multiplex PCR; TCRdb has only the in-frame clones, and not every one. The sample lists 200,000 to 250,000 clones, approximately 10% occurring once. The material sequenced was central memory CD4+ T cells from blood. The receptors derive from a man aged 18 to 35 in good health.

The sample holds a few counts of this clone. This rearrangement joins TRBV6-6 to TRBJ1-5, with TRBD1 matching over 7 bases. The junction had 3 bases not matched to a gene; V was cut back by 3 bases and J by 7 bases. This CDR3 spans 13 amino acids. CDR1 is MNHNY and CDR2 is SVGAGI in the germline V gene (reference sequence). This CDR3 is CASSYQGGQPQHF. In nucleotides, the CDR3 is TGTGCCAGCAGTTATCAGGGGGGGCAGCCCCAGCATTTT.

This clone was picked up a small number of times. This chain joins TRBV7-6 and TRBJ2-3; D is uncertain. V dropped 3 bases and J dropped 6 bases, with 7 bases sitting between them. Germline CDR1 SGHVS, CDR2 FNYEAQ. The CDR3 loop spans 12 amino acids. CDR3: CASSFLRDTQYF. The CDR3 DNA reads TGTGCCAGCAGCTTCCTGCGTGATACGCAGTATTTT.

The table lists this clone with a few counts. The chain has TRBV2 and TRBJ2-7, with 8 bases fitting TRBD1. The CDR3 is 14 amino acids. V was pared by 4 bases and J by 2 bases, with 4 bases of the junction left unmatched. The germline gives CDR1 SNHLY, CDR2 FYNNEI. CDR3 amino acids: CASSATGDPYEQYF. DNA for the CDR3: TGTGCCAGCAGTGCGACAGGGGACCCCTACGAGCAGTACTTC.

This clone was found a few times. The chain employs TRBV5-1 and TRBJ2-7, with D perhaps being TRBD1 or TRBD2 (5 bases each). The germline V gene has CDR1 SGHRS and CDR2 YFSETQ. The CDR3 length is 14 residues. Trimming removed 4 bases from V and 5 bases from J, with 16 bases in between. The CDR3 DNA reads TGCGCCAGCAGCCTGCAGGGCCGAGCGGACGAGCAGTACTTC. Amino acid sequence: CASSLQGRADEQYF.

In its sample, this clone was seen many times. The chain links TRBV5-4 to TRBJ2-7; 11 bases are shared with TRBD2. V was pared by 8 bases and J by 6 bases, with 10 bases of the junction left unmatched. Looked up from germline, CDR1 is SGHNT and CDR2 is YYREEE (reference sequence). The CDR3 length is 14 residues. Here the CDR3 DNA reads TGTGCCAGTTCCGGAATAGCGGGAGGGAGCGAGCAGTACTTC. Its protein is CASSGIAGGSEQYF.

The chain couples TRBV11-2 to TRBJ2-1, with D possibly being TRBD1 or TRBD2 (6 bases each). Trimming left V 5 bases short and J 8 bases short, with 22 bases between. The CDR3 consists of 16 residues. Germline V lookup: CDR1 SGHAT, CDR2 FQNNGV. CDR3 protein: CASSPRGAGRGDEQFF. The CDR3 DNA reads TGTGCCAGCAGCCCGAGGGGGGCGGGAAGGGGAGATGAGCAGTTCTTC. Filled out from reference TRBV11-2 and TRBJ2-1, the complete variable domain reads EAGVAQSPRYKIIEKRQSVAFWCNPISGHATLYWYQQILGQGPKLLIQFQNNGVVDDSQLPKDRFSAERLKGVDSTLKIQPAKLEDSAVYLCASSPRGAGRGDEQFFGPGTRLTVL.

This clone was seen a handful of times. This chain links TRBV5-1 with TRBJ2-1; D perhaps matches TRBD2 (5 bases). CDR3 length: 14 amino acids. CDR1 and CDR2 from the germline V gene are SGHRS and YFSETQ. V was cut by 4 bases and J by 6 bases, with 14 bases left in between. The CDR3 is CASSPALGGNEQFF. The CDR3 DNA sequence: TGCGCCAGCAGCCCCGCCCTCGGAGGCAATGAGCAGTTCTTC.

V and J are TRBV29-1 and TRBJ1-4, with 12 bases lining up with TRBD1. The junction had 4 bases not matched to a gene; V was cut back by 7 bases and J by 7 bases. Germline V lookup: CDR1 SQVTM, CDR2 ANQGSEA. The length of the CDR3 is 13 residues. The DNA of the CDR3 is TGCAGCGGGGGACAGGGGGCGACTGAAAAACTGTTTTTT. Protein product: CSGGQGATEKLFF. Drawing the rest from reference TRBV29-1 and TRBJ1-4, the complete variable domain is SAVISQKPSRDICQRGTSLTIQCQVDSQVTMMFWYRQQPGQSLTLIATANQGSEATYESGFVIDKFPISRPNLTFSTLTVSNMSPEDSSIYLCSGGQGATEKLFFGSGTQLSVL.

The CDR3 region is CASELVADTGELFF. CDR3 bases: TGTGCCAGTGAGTTAGTCGCTGACACCGGGGAGCTGTTTTTT. The chain has TRBV19 and TRBJ2-2; no clear D. The ends were cut back, 8 bases at V and 3 bases at J, with 13 bases in the middle. The CDR3 runs to 14 residues. Germline loops: CDR1 LNHDA, CDR2 SQIVND (reference sequence).

This clone was counted ten times or more. The chain uses TRBV10-3 and TRBJ2-7; a weak D match, TRBD1 (6 bases). V gave up 4 bases and J gave up 1 base, with 14 bases separating them. The CDR3 is made up of 15 amino acids. Germline V gene sequence: CDR1 ENHRY, CDR2 SYGVKD. CDR3 sequence: CAISGDRDTSYEQYF. The CDR3 coding sequence is TGTGCCATCAGTGGGGACCGGGACACATCCTACGAGCAGTACTTC.

This clone was detected a few times. The chain links TRBV18 to TRBJ2-1; 8 positions match TRBD2. The V segment lost 4 bases and the J segment 7 bases; nucleotides outside the gene matches: 12. Germline CDR1 is KGHSH and CDR2 is LQKENI. The CDR3 contains 16 residues. The CDR3 spells CASSQPGLGTPNEQFF. The CDR3 region has the DNA TGTGCCAGCTCACAACCGGGACTAGGAACCCCAAATGAGCAGTTCTTC.

This clone was counted between two and nine times. V gene TRBV9 combines with J gene TRBJ2-1; no clear D gene. There are 16 residues in the CDR3. CDR1 and CDR2 from the germline V gene are SGDLS and YYNGEE. V shed 3 bases and J shed 9 bases, with 22 bases lying between them. The chain's CDR3 is CASSATLTPPRCEQFF. Written as DNA, the CDR3 is TGTGCCAGCAGCGCGACTCTCACTCCACCTAGGTGTGAGCAGTTCTTC.

This clone was observed a few times. The chain uses TRBV20-1 and TRBJ2-5; D not certain. Germline CDR1 DFQATT, CDR2 SNEGSKA (reference sequence). The CDR3 is 11 amino acids. The CDR3: CSRLGRETQYF. For the CDR3, the DNA is TGCAGCCGACTTGGTCGGGAGACCCAGTACTTC.

This clone was recorded many times. This rearrangement joins TRBV29-1 to TRBJ1-1; no clear D gene. In germline, CDR1 is SQVTM, CDR2 ANQGSEA. The germline V and J ends were trimmed by 3 bases and 5 bases, with 19 bases remaining between them. The CDR3 sequence is 15 residues long. CDR3 in DNA: TGCAGCGTTGATAACCGGGGTGGGCGTCTTACTGAAGCTTTCTTT. Protein: CSVDNRGGRLTEAFF.

This clone was counted between two and nine times. The chain couples TRBV4-2 to TRBJ2-5; D ambiguous. The J call may be faulty, since TRBJ2-7 better matches the DNA end. The CDR3 contains 13 residues. Germline CDR1 and CDR2: LGHNA and YNFKEQ. This CDR3 reads CASSQDNSYEQYF. In DNA form, the CDR3 reads TGTGCCAGCAGCCAAGATAACTCCTACGAGCAGTACTTC.

This clone was counted between two and nine times. The chain couples TRBV20-1 to TRBJ2-7; D unclear. The germline V gene has CDR1 DFQATT and CDR2 SNEGSKA (reference sequence). The length of the CDR3 is 11 residues. The V end lost 2 bases, the J end lost 4 bases, and 6 bases lay between the germline ends. CDR3 coding DNA: TGCAGTGCTAGAATAGAGTACGAGCAGTACTTC. As protein: CSARIEYEQYF.

This clone was observed a few times. The gene calls are TRBV30 and TRBJ2-2; 7 nucleotides line up with TRBD1. Germline V gives CDR1 GTSNPN, CDR2 SVGIG (reference sequence). The CDR3 spans 13 residues. The J segment lost 6 bases and the V segment lost 4 bases, leaving 5 bases of the junction unmatched. The CDR3 protein is CAWMAGGAGELFF. As DNA, the CDR3 is TGTGCCTGGATGGCAGGGGGTGCCGGGGAGCTGTTTTTT. The full variable domain, in which reference TRBV30 and TRBJ2-2 provide the parts outside the CDR3, is SQTIHQWPATLVQPVGSPLSLECTVEGTSNPNLYWYRQAAGRGLQLLFYSVGIGQISSEVPQNLSASRPQDRQFILSSKKLLLSDSGFYLCAWMAGGAGELFFGEGSRLTVL.

The chain joins TRBV7-2 to TRBJ2-3; D call uncertain. Germline V gene sequence: CDR1 SGHTA, CDR2 FQGNSA. The CDR3 sequence is 13 residues long. The V end lost 5 bases, the J end lost 2 bases, and 8 bases lay between the germline ends. CDR3 DNA sequence: TGTGCCAGCAGCGCTACCTACACAGATACGCAGTATTTT. Residues: CASSATYTDTQYF.

This clone has more than one count but fewer than ten. The chain employs TRBV6-6 and TRBJ2-1, with 10 positions matching TRBD2. The ends lost 2 bases at V and 7 bases at J; junction bases unmatched: 5. CDR1 MNHNY and CDR2 SVGAGI come from the germline V gene (reference sequence). The CDR3 extends over 15 amino acids. CDR3 protein: CASSYGLADSNEQFF. CDR3 DNA sequence: TGTGCCAGCAGTTACGGACTAGCGGACTCAAATGAGCAGTTCTTC.

This clone came up many times. The gene calls are TRBV7-6 and TRBJ2-1; 10 nucleotides align to TRBD2. This CDR3 is built from 17 residues. Germline V CDR1 and CDR2: SGHVS, FNYEAQ. Trimming at V came to 5 bases and at J to 8 bases, leaving 15 bases not matched to a gene. This CDR3 is CASSGRGTSGRAYEQFF. The CDR3 coding sequence is TGTGCCAGCAGCGGCCGAGGGACCAGCGGGAGGGCCTATGAGCAGTTCTTC.

This clone has only a few counts. This chain joins TRBV7-2 and TRBJ2-1; a possible D gene is TRBD2 (6 bases). V lost 10 bases to trimming and J lost 0 bases, with 13 bases between them. The germline CDR1 and CDR2 sequences are SGHTA and FQGNSA. The CDR3 spans 14 residues. In DNA, the CDR3 is TGTGCCATCGGGGAGGCGAGCTCCTACAATGAGCAGTTCTTC. It translates to CAIGEASSYNEQFF.

This clone was counted many times. This chain joins TRBV7-2 and TRBJ2-3; possibly TRBD2 for D (5 bases). Trimming took 2 bases from V and 4 from J, leaving 10 bases between them. The CDR3 is 14 residues long. The V gene's germline CDR1 is SGHTA and CDR2 FQGNSA. CDR3 sequence: CASSLLARADTQYF. CDR3 DNA: TGTGCCAGCAGCTTACTTGCGCGGGCAGATACGCAGTATTTT.